Listed here are 9 T cell receptor beta chains from one sample, sequenced in a study of CXCR3-negative and CXCR3-positive naive CD8 T cells (dated by TCRdb to about 2019). For sequencing, a NextSeq 550 was employed. The Human TCR Profiling Kit (MiLaboratory) was used to make UMI-labeled 5' RACE TRB cDNA libraries. The reads were reprocessed in TCRdb, with one entry per CDR3 protein sequence and no accompanying DNA. The data table for this sample lists tens of thousands of distinct CDR3 sequences. The ten largest clonotypes hold roughly 0.59% of the sample. Broad study findings and their caveats: Compared with CXCR3-negative naive cells, CXCR3-positive naive cells had TRB CDR3s with higher hydrophobicity (lower Kidera factor 4), lower energy, and higher strength and volume indices.

Antigens of these TCRs are unknown. Source material: naive CXCR3+ CD8+ T cells from blood. In the paper's terms, the cell subset or site label means: CD45RO-CCR7+CD27+CD95- naive CD8+ T cells expressing CXCR3 (TNR3+). The receptors were gathered from a human donor in good health. Some clones in this sample may be carry-over from other donors' samples.

The V and J genes are TRBV10-3 and TRBJ2-2; TCRdb proposes TRBD1, but this gene call is untestable without DNA. The germline V gene encodes CDR1 ENHRY and CDR2 SYGVKD. The CDR3 sequence is 13 residues long. This CDR3 reads CAIRSGDTGELFF.

This chain connects TRBV7-6 to TRBJ2-1; checking the TCRdb D call of TRBD1 is not possible without DNA. The CDR3 is made up of 17 amino acids. The V gene's germline CDR1 is SGHVS and CDR2 FNYEAQ. This CDR3 is CASSLEDRDRDYNEQFF.

CDR3 sequence reads: CASSAGTGPYEQYF. This chain uses TRBV19 with TRBJ2-7; TCRdb's assignment of TRBD1 cannot be checked, as there is no DNA. Germline V gives CDR1 LNHDA, CDR2 SQIVND (reference sequence). CDR3 size: 14 residues.

The chain recombines TRBV27 with TRBJ2-1; there is no DNA to check the TCRdb D call of TRBD1. The CDR3 has 13 amino acids. Germline V CDR1 and CDR2: MNHEY, SMNVEV (reference sequence). CDR3 residues: CASSSLGADEQFF.

The chain joins TRBV20-1 to TRBJ1-1; no DNA is available, so the TRBD1 call from TCRdb remains unchecked. The CDR3 contains 13 residues. Germline V gene lookup returns CDR1 DFQATT and CDR2 SNEGSKA (reference sequence). The CDR3 sequence is CSATSGASTEAFF.

V is TRBV28 and J is TRBJ2-7; TCRdb lists TRBD2, though no DNA is available to test this call. The CDR3 covers 14 residues. The germline V gene has CDR1 MDHEN and CDR2 SYDVKM. CDR3 region: CASSLTLDAGEQYF.

V is TRBV29-1 and J is TRBJ2-7; absent DNA, TCRdb's TRBD1 call cannot be checked. Germline CDR1 and CDR2: SQVTM and ANQGSEA. This CDR3 has 11 amino acids. The CDR3 is CSGIDSYEQYF.

The rearrangement links TRBV28 to TRBJ2-1; lacking DNA, the TRBD2 call made by TCRdb goes unchecked. The CDR3 loop spans 16 amino acids. CDR1 and CDR2 from the germline V gene are MDHEN and SYDVKM. The CDR3 sequence is CASSPLAGAVYNEQFF. The full variable domain, completed using reference TRBV28 and TRBJ2-1, is DVKVTQSSRYLVKRTGEKVFLECVQDMDHENMFWYRQDPGLGLRLIYFSYDVKMKEKGDIPEGYSVSREKKERFSLILESASTNQTSMYLCASSPLAGAVYNEQFFGPGTRLTVL.

The chain recombines TRBV6-5 with TRBJ2-7; the D call of TRBD1 rests on TCRdb alone, since no DNA is present to check it. This CDR3 has 14 residues. Germline CDR1 is MNHEY and CDR2 is SVGAGI. CDR3 in amino acids: CASRWDSRTYEQYF.